These 27 T cell receptor beta chains were all obtained from the same sample, sequenced in a study of graft-versus-host responses after intestinal transplantation. Assay: immunoSEQ multiplex PCR; the TCRdb copy retains only in-frame clones and omits some. This sample carries 120,000 or so clones, roughly 95% of them seen once, and the ten largest clones take around 0.55%. Their antigens remain unidentified. This sample comprised unstimulated CD8+ T cells sorted from spleen or lymph node cells, obtained before intestinal transplant. The receptors were sampled from a human donor who received an intestinal transplant.

As to this clone: The same CDR3 arises from other DNA sequences in this sample as well. The chain is built from TRBV27 and TRBJ1-5; D is unresolved. In germline, CDR1 is MNHEY, CDR2 SMNVEV (reference sequence). This CDR3 has 14 amino acids. Trimming removed 5 bases at V and 2 bases at J, with 10 bases between. This chain's CDR3 is CASSLGRGNQPQHF. The DNA of the CDR3 is TGTGCCAGCAGTCTGGGTCGGGGCAATCAGCCCCAGCATTTT.

The rearrangement joins TRBV5-1 to TRBJ2-2, with 10 bases that match TRBD1. There are 19 residues in the CDR3. CDR1 and CDR2 from the germline V gene are SGHRS and YFSETQ. The V segment lost 2 bases and the J segment 7 bases; nucleotides outside the gene matches: 17. In DNA, the CDR3 is TGCGCCAGCAGCTTACCCGGATTGGGACAGGGGACGGCGGGCGGGGAGCTGTTTTTT. This translates into CASSLPGLGQGTAGGELFF. Complete variable domain (other parts from reference TRBV5-1 and TRBJ2-2): KAGVTQTPRYLIKTRGQQVTLSCSPISGHRSVSWYQQTPGQGLQFLFEYFSETQRNKGNFPGRFSGRQFSNSRSEMNVSTLELGDSALYLCASSLPGLGQGTAGGELFFGEGSRLTVL.

This clone was seen a single time. The sample contains more than one DNA sequence encoding this CDR3. The genes are TRBV9 and TRBJ2-1; TRBD2 matches 11 bases. The J segment lost 4 bases and the V segment lost 2 bases, leaving 2 bases of the junction unmatched. The CDR3 has 15 amino acids. Germline-derived CDR1 and CDR2 are SGDLS and YYNGEE. The DNA for the CDR3 is TGTGCCAGCAGCGTCGGGACTAGCGGTTACAATGAGCAGTTCTTC. This encodes CASSVGTSGYNEQFF.

This sequence joins TRBV27 and TRBJ2-3; D remains unclear. The CDR3 has 14 amino acids. V lost 4 bases and J 0 bases, leaving 8 bases between the germline ends. Germline lookup yields CDR1 MNHEY and CDR2 SMNVEV (reference sequence). For the CDR3, the DNA is TGTGCCAGCAGTTCAGAGACTAGCACAGATACGCAGTATTTT. Translation: CASSSETSTDTQYF.

The CDR3 protein is CSVDYNYGYTF. The DNA of the CDR3 is TGCAGCGTTGATTATAACTATGGCTACACCTTC. The chain has TRBV29-1 and TRBJ1-2, with D uncertain. With 3 bases removed from V and 1 base from J, the gap between germline ends came to 3 bases. There are 11 residues in the CDR3. CDR1 is SQVTM, CDR2 ANQGSEA, per germline.

J is TRBJ2-3 and V is TRBV11-2, with D uncertain. The V end lost 2 bases, the J end lost 3 bases, and 12 bases lay between the germline ends. The CDR3 sequence is 15 residues long. CDR1 and CDR2 (germline): SGHAT, FQNNGV. CDR3 nucleotide sequence: TGTGCCAGCAGCTTATTCCTAAAACCTACAGATACGCAGTATTTT. Its translation: CASSLFLKPTDTQYF.

The rearrangement links TRBV19 to TRBJ2-1, with 8 positions matching TRBD2. Unmatched junction bases numbered 5, after V lost 8 bases and J lost 5 bases. This CDR3 contains 13 residues. The V gene's germline CDR1 is LNHDA and CDR2 SQIVND (reference sequence). The CDR3 DNA is TGTGCCAGTTCCCCGGGAGGGGACAATGAGCAGTTCTTC. Translating it yields CASSPGGDNEQFF.

A single count supports this clone. V gene TRBV7-3 combines with J gene TRBJ2-5; 9 bases match TRBD2. The CDR3 contains 12 residues. J lost 7 bases, V lost 10 bases, and 7 bases had no gene match. CDR1 is SGHTA and CDR2 is FQGTGA in the germline V gene. The CDR3 loop is CATSGKDGTQYF. CDR3 in DNA: TGTGCCACTAGCGGGAAGGATGGGACCCAGTACTTC.

The chain joins TRBV9 to TRBJ1-2; 7 bases fit TRBD1. The CDR3 has 12 amino acids. Looked up from germline, CDR1 is SGDLS and CDR2 is YYNGEE. The ends lost 8 bases at V and 4 bases at J; junction bases unmatched: 5. In nucleotides, the CDR3 is TGTGCCAGTGAGGGACAGATCTATGGCTACACCTTC. Amino acid sequence: CASEGQIYGYTF.

The chain uses TRBV4-1 and TRBJ2-7; TRBD2 agrees at 12 bases. Germline assignment: CDR1 MGHRA and CDR2 YSYEKL. The CDR3 length is 17 residues. J was trimmed by 4 bases and V by 1 base; bases with no gene match: 8. CDR3 sequence: CASSQAQRLAGEYEQYF. The CDR3 DNA follows: TGCGCCAGCAGCCAAGCACAACGACTAGCGGGAGAGTACGAGCAGTACTTC.

This clone appeared once. V usage is TRBV6-1 and J usage is TRBJ2-7; D uncertain. The CDR3 is 14 amino acids. Germline V gene data show CDR1 as MNHNS and CDR2 as SASEGT. V lost 3 bases to trimming and J lost 4 bases, with 13 bases between them. DNA of the CDR3: TGTGCCAGCAGTGAGTTGGCGGCCCTTTACGAGCAGTACTTC. This translates into CASSELAALYEQYF.

The rearrangement uses TRBV27 and TRBJ1-4; 8 positions match TRBD1. Germline-derived CDR1 and CDR2 are MNHEY and SMNVEV (reference sequence). J gave up 7 bases and V 0 bases, and 13 bases lay outside the gene matches. This CDR3 is built from 18 residues. The CDR3 coding sequence is TGTGCCAGCAGTTTATCGCCAACGCCCCAGGGGGCTCGTGAAAAACTGTTTTTT. Protein: CASSLSPTPQGAREKLFF.

V and J are TRBV7-3 and TRBJ2-7; TRBD2 matches at 10 bases. In germline, CDR1 is SGHTA, CDR2 FQGTGA. This CDR3 is built from 16 residues. Germline trimming cut 5 bases from V and 7 bases from J; bases unmatched to any gene: 14. CDR3 nucleotide sequence: TGTGCCAGCAGCCCAGGCCCTAGCGGGAGTATGGGGGAGCAGTACTTC. Protein: CASSPGPSGSMGEQYF.

The chain couples TRBV27 to TRBJ2-7; maybe TRBD1 (5 bases). The CDR3 is made up of 15 amino acids. Germline V gives CDR1 MNHEY, CDR2 SMNVEV (reference sequence). V was cut by 5 bases and J by 4 bases, with 18 bases left in between. The CDR3 reads CASSTQWGRQYEQYF. The DNA of the CDR3 is TGTGCCAGCAGTACCCAATGGGGCCGCCAGTACGAGCAGTACTTC.

This chain connects TRBV6-5 to TRBJ2-5, with TRBD1 matching over 9 bases. The DNA end is a closer match to TRBJ2-7, so the J assignment may be wrong. Germline CDR1 and CDR2: MNHEY and SVGAGI. The CDR3 runs to 15 residues. CDR3 region: CASSYSGTGTYEQYF. In DNA form, the CDR3 reads TGTGCCAGCAGTTACTCTGGGACAGGGACCTACGAGCAGTACTTC.

The chain is built from TRBV27 and TRBJ2-7; 7 nucleotides match TRBD1. The CDR3 has 15 residues. Germline trimming cut 7 bases from V and 2 bases from J; bases unmatched to any gene: 11. CDR1 is MNHEY, CDR2 SMNVEV, per germline (reference sequence). CDR3 region: CASKLRGGPAYEQYF. CDR3 nucleotide sequence: TGTGCCAGCAAACTCAGAGGGGGCCCGGCCTACGAGCAGTACTTC.

J is TRBJ2-5 and V is TRBV4-1, with D possibly being TRBD1 (6 bases). The CDR3 length is 17 residues. Germline V gives CDR1 MGHRA, CDR2 YSYEKL. Deletions cut 1 base from V and 0 bases from J, with 15 bases between. CDR3 in amino acids: CASSQGFAGTYQETQYF. CDR3 DNA: TGCGCCAGCAGCCAAGGGTTCGCCGGGACATACCAAGAGACCCAGTACTTC.

This clone occurred a few times. CDR3 residues: CASSQGTGAGNTIYF. Here the CDR3 DNA reads TGCGCCAGCAGCCAAGGGACAGGGGCCGGAAACACCATATATTTT. The V call is TRBV4-1, the J call TRBJ1-3, with 9 nucleotides matching TRBD1. CDR1 and CDR2 (germline): MGHRA, YSYEKL. The CDR3 consists of 15 residues. V shed 1 base, J shed 4 bases, and the junction held 2 bases outside the gene matches.

The sample holds a few counts of this clone. The genes are TRBV19 and TRBJ2-1, with TRBD1 identical over 8 bases. The CDR3 totals 15 residues. Losses at the gene ends were 3 bases for V and 6 bases for J; bases not matched to a gene: 7. Looked up from germline, CDR1 is LNHDA and CDR2 is SQIVND (reference sequence). CDR3 coding DNA: TGTGCCAGTAGTATTAGTCAGGGGGCTAGCAATGAGCAGTTCTTC. Protein sequence: CASSISQGASNEQFF.

This chain links TRBV27 with TRBJ2-7; TRBD2 might be the D (5 bases). With 0 bases removed from V and 5 bases from J, the gap between germline ends came to 11 bases. The germline CDR1 and CDR2 sequences are MNHEY and SMNVEV (reference sequence). The CDR3 is made up of 14 amino acids. The CDR3 loop reads CASSLSSEVNEQYF. CDR3 nucleotides: TGTGCCAGCAGTTTATCGTCGGAGGTGAACGAGCAGTACTTC.

The chain couples TRBV28 to TRBJ2-7; D may be TRBD2 (6 bases). The CDR3 has 15 amino acids. Deletions cut 6 bases from V and 0 bases from J, with 15 bases between. The germline V gene encodes CDR1 MDHEN and CDR2 SYDVKM. The CDR3 sequence is CASSPVLARSYEQYF. The DNA for the CDR3 is TGTGCCAGCAGCCCGGTCCTAGCGCGCTCCTACGAGCAGTACTTC.

The chain recombines TRBV7-6 with TRBJ2-1; 9 positions match TRBD2. Germline CDR1 SGHVS, CDR2 FNYEAQ. With V trimmed by 4 bases and J by 6 bases, 13 bases remained unmatched. This CDR3 is built from 17 residues. The CDR3 reads CASSSLSGSSEFNEQFF. The CDR3 DNA reads TGTGCCAGCAGCTCCCTTAGCGGGAGTAGTGAATTCAATGAGCAGTTCTTC.

This clone appeared a few times. V is TRBV13 and J is TRBJ2-7; TRBD1 aligns across 7 bases. CDR3 length: 14 amino acids. V shed 5 bases, J shed 0 bases, and the junction held 4 bases outside the gene matches. Germline CDR1 PRHDT, CDR2 FYEKMQ (reference sequence). The CDR3 here is CASSIGTASYEQYF. The CDR3 DNA reads as TGTGCCAGCAGCATCGGGACAGCCTCCTACGAGCAGTACTTC.

Concerning this clone itself: Compared with germline, one end of the junction differs, possibly owing to a read error. The chain has TRBV4-1 and TRBJ2-1, with D perhaps matching TRBD2 (8 bases). This CDR3 is built from 15 residues. Germline CDR1 reads MGHRA; CDR2 reads YSYEKL. The CDR3 spells CVSSQGGSGDNEQFF. CDR3 DNA: TGCGTCAGCAGCCAGGGGGGTAGCGGGGACAATGAGCAGTTCTTC.

The V and J genes are TRBV19 and TRBJ2-1; 10 nucleotides line up with TRBD2. Looked up from germline, CDR1 is LNHDA and CDR2 is SQIVND (reference sequence). Losses at the gene ends were 5 bases for V and 7 bases for J; bases not matched to a gene: 11. The CDR3 contains 16 residues. The CDR3 region is CASSLPAGGPGNEQFF. The CDR3 nucleotides are TGTGCCAGTAGTTTGCCAGCGGGAGGGCCGGGGAATGAGCAGTTCTTC.

The chain couples TRBV27 to TRBJ1-2; D possibly corresponds to TRBD1 (5 bases). With 4 bases removed from V and 8 bases from J, the gap between germline ends came to 20 bases. Germline V gene sequence: CDR1 MNHEY, CDR2 SMNVEV (reference sequence). This CDR3 comprises 15 residues. The CDR3: CASSSSVSGRDGYTF. CDR3 sequence (DNA): TGTGCCAGCAGTTCTTCTGTTTCGGGCAGGGACGGCTACACCTTC.

The rearrangement uses TRBV29-1 and TRBJ2-2; no clear D gene. V was trimmed by 0 bases and J by 6 bases, leaving 5 bases between them. CDR1 SQVTM and CDR2 ANQGSEA come from the germline V gene. The CDR3 sequence is 12 residues long. The CDR3 DNA follows: TGCAGCGTTGAAGATCGAGCCGGGGAGCTGTTTTTT. This codes for CSVEDRAGELFF.